These 10 T cell receptor beta chains were sequenced from one sample in a study of blood T cell repertoires in COVID-19. The table came from immunoSEQ multiplex PCR; TCRdb's copy has only in-frame clones and leaves some out. This repertoire shows about 170,000 clones, approximately 84% found once; its top ten account for 7.5% to 9.5%. Input material: peripheral blood. These receptors were taken from a man between 40 and 49 years old who had recovered from COVID-19.

The J gene is TRBJ2-3, the V gene TRBV11-3; TRBD2 is a possible D gene (5 bases). Germline V lookup: CDR1 SGHNT, CDR2 YENEEA. Trimming shortened V by 5 bases and J by 2 bases, and 8 bases separated the two germline ends. The CDR3 is made up of 13 amino acids. CDR3 nucleotides: TGTGCCAGCAGCGAGGGAGACACAGATACGCAGTATTTT. This encodes CASSEGDTDTQYF.

The rearrangement uses TRBV18 and TRBJ1-5, with D possibly being TRBD1 (5 bases). From germline, CDR1 is KGHSH and CDR2 LQKENI. The CDR3 has 13 residues. The ends were cut back, 10 bases at V and 4 bases at J, with 14 bases in the middle. The CDR3 DNA follows: TGTGCCACCTCCTCGGCAGGGAATCAGCCCCAGCATTTT. This encodes CATSSAGNQPQHF.

The rearrangement uses TRBV7-9 and TRBJ1-2, with TRBD1 matching 7 bases. The CDR3 contains 17 residues. The V gene's germline CDR1 is SEHNR and CDR2 FQNEAQ (reference sequence). J was trimmed by 6 bases and V by 2 bases; bases with no gene match: 15. CDR3 DNA: TGTGCCAGCAGCTTATTACCGCGTACAGGACAGGTCGATGGCTACACCTTC. The encoded protein is CASSLLPRTGQVDGYTF.

The chain couples TRBV10-3 to TRBJ1-2; 8 bases fit TRBD1. V lost 7 bases and J lost 8; bases outside the gene matches: 6. The CDR3 totals 12 residues. The germline V gene encodes CDR1 ENHRY and CDR2 SYGVKD. This chain's CDR3 is CAITTGQGGYTF. As DNA, the CDR3 is TGTGCCATCACTACTGGACAGGGCGGCTACACCTTC.

The genes are TRBV21-1 and TRBJ2-5; whether TRBD2, the table's D call, matches the DNA was not checked. TRBV21-1 is designated a pseudogene. This CDR3 is 17 amino acids long. CDR3 region: CASTQGPAGGTQETQYF. DNA for the CDR3: TGTGCCAGCACCCAGGGACCAGCGGGGGGAACCCAAGAGACCCAGTACTTC.

In this sample, this clone turned up once. This chain uses TRBV5-4 with TRBJ2-5, with unresolved D. Germline CDR1 and CDR2: SGHNT and YYREEE (reference sequence). V was pared by 0 bases and J by 2 bases, with 5 bases between. The CDR3 spans 13 residues. The CDR3 loop reads CASSLVPQETQYF. The CDR3 region has the DNA TGTGCCAGCAGCTTGGTCCCACAAGAGACCCAGTACTTC.

V usage is TRBV12-3 or TRBV12-4 and J usage is TRBJ1-2; 7 nucleotides agree with TRBD1. The CDR3 length is 13 residues. V shed 6 bases, J shed 4 bases, and the junction held 5 bases outside the gene matches. Here the CDR3 DNA reads TGTGCCAGCAGCGGGACAGCAACCTATGGCTACACCTTC. Translating it yields CASSGTATYGYTF.

V gene TRBV7-9 combines with J gene TRBJ1-3, with D possibly TRBD1 on 5 matching bases. Germline CDR1 is SEHNR and CDR2 is FQNEAQ (reference sequence). Trimming stripped 4 bases from V and 2 bases from J, with 12 bases between. The CDR3 is made up of 15 amino acids. The CDR3 is CASSSGDSPGNTIYF. CDR3 sequence (DNA): TGTGCCAGCAGCTCAGGCGACAGTCCTGGAAACACCATATATTTT.

The chain's CDR3 is CAWSGGGNTDTQYF. CDR3 coding DNA: TGTGCCTGGAGTGGCGGGGGAAACACAGATACGCAGTATTTT. The rearrangement uses TRBV30 and TRBJ2-3, with 7 bases identical to TRBD2. The CDR3 loop spans 14 amino acids. Germline V gene lookup returns CDR1 GTSNPN and CDR2 SVGIG (reference sequence). J lost 2 bases, V lost 1 base, and 3 bases had no gene match.

In nucleotides, the CDR3 is TGTGCCAGCAGGCGGGACAGGGGTGACATCGGGGAGCTGTTTTTT. Amino acid sequence: CASRRDRGDIGELFF. J is TRBJ2-2 and V is TRBV7-3; 10 nucleotides align to TRBD1. Germline V gene lookup returns CDR1 SGHTA and CDR2 FQGTGA. Germline trimming cut 6 bases from V and 7 bases from J; bases unmatched to any gene: 8. The CDR3 totals 15 residues. Filled out from reference TRBV7-3 and TRBJ2-2, the complete variable domain reads GAGVSQTPSNKVTEKGKYVELRCDPISGHTALYWYRQSLGQGPEFLIYFQGTGAADDSGLPNDRFFAVRPEGSVSTLKIQRTERGDSAVYLCASRRDRGDIGELFFGEGSRLTVL.